This T cell receptor beta chain was sequenced in a study of metastatic and nonmetastatic thyroid tumors. Thyroid surgery was preceded by no treatment in any patient. MiXCR was used by TCRdb to re-call the PCR reads. The repertoire has about 45,000 clones, less than 4.5% of them found once; the top ten carry about 9.8%. This clone was seen at least ten times. This CDR3 comprises 15 residues. Germline CDR1 and CDR2: SGHTA and FQGNSA. V lost 5 bases to trimming and J lost 3 bases, with 14 bases between them. The source of this sequence is a female donor with papillary thyroid cancer or a benign thyroid nodule (not recorded which). Some clones in this sample may be carry-over from other donors' samples. The specimen was blood. The chain links TRBV7-2 to TRBJ1-3, with D possibly matching TRBD1 (5 bases). The CDR3 bases are TGTGCCAGCAGCGTAGAGCGGGGGGTTGGAAACACCATATATTTT. Protein sequence: CASSVERGVGNTIYF. Full variable domain (rest looked up from reference TRBV7-2 and TRBJ1-3): GAGVSQSPSNKVTEKGKDVELRCDPISGHTALYWYRQSLGQGLEFLIYFQGNSAPDKSGLPSDRFSAERTGGSVSTLTIQRTQQEDSAVYLCASSVERGVGNTIYFGEGSWLTVV.